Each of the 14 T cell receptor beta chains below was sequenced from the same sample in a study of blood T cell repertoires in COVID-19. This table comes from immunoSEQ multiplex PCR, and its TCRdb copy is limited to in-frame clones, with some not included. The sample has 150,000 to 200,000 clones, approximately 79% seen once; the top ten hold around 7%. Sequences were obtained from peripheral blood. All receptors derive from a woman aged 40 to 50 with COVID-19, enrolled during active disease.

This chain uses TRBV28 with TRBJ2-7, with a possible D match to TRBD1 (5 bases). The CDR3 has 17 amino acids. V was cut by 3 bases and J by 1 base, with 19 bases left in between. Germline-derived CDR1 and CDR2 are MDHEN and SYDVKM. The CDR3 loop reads CASSFVAGREPSYEQYF. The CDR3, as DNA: TGTGCCAGCAGTTTTGTGGCAGGGCGCGAACCATCCTACGAGCAGTACTTC.

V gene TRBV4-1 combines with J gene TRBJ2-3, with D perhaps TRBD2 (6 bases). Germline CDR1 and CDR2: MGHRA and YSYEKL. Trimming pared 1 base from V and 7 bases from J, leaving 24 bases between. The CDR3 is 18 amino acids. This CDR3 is CASSQAGFVGGYAHTQYF. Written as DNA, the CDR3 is TGCGCCAGCAGCCAAGCAGGTTTTGTTGGAGGGTACGCCCATACGCAGTATTTT.

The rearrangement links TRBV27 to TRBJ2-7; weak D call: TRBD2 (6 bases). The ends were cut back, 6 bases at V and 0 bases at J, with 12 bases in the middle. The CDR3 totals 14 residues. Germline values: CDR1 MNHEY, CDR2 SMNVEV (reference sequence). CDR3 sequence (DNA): TGTGCCAGCAGGAACCGGGGGAGCTCCTACGAGCAGTACTTC. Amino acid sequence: CASRNRGSSYEQYF.

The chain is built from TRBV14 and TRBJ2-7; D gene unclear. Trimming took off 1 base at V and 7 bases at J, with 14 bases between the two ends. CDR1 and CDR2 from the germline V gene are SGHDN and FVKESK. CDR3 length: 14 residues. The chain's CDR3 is CASSQGRGSWEQYF. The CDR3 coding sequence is TGTGCCAGCAGCCAAGGTAGAGGTTCTTGGGAGCAGTACTTC.

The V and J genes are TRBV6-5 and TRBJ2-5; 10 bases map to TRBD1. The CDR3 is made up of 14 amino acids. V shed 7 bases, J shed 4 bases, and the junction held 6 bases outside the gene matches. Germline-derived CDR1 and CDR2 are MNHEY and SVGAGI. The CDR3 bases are TGTGCCAGCAATAGGGACAGGGGAGGAGAGACCCAGTACTTC. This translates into CASNRDRGGETQYF.

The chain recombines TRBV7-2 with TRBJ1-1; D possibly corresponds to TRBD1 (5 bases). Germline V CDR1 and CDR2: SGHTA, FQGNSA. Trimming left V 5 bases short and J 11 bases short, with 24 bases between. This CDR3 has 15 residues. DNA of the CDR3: TGTGCCAGCAGCCTACCGCGGGGGGGGTCCTCTCCTGCTTTCTTT. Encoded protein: CASSLPRGGSSPAFF. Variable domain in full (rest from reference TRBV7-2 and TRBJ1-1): GAGVSQSPSNKVTEKGKDVELRCDPISGHTALYWYRQSLGQGLEFLIYFQGNSAPDKSGLPSDRFSAERTGGSVSTLTIQRTQQEDSAVYLCASSLPRGGSSPAFFGQGTRLTVV.

This CDR3 reads CASSETGVRGGYTF. CDR3 nucleotides: TGTGCCAGCAGCGAGACAGGGGTACGTGGTGGCTACACCTTC. V gene TRBV5-4 combines with J gene TRBJ1-2; the match to TRBD1 covers 8 bases. The germline CDR1 and CDR2 sequences are SGHNT and YYREEE (reference sequence). V was clipped by 4 bases and J by 7 bases; unmatched bases: 9. This CDR3 has 14 residues.

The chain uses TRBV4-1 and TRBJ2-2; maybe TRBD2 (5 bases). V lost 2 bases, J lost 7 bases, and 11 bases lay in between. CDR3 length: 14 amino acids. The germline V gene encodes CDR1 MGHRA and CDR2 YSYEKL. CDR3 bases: TGCGCCAGCAGCCAAATGGGAGTAATCGGGGAGCTGTTTTTT. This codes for CASSQMGVIGELFF.

The CDR3 bases are TGTGCCAGCAGCCAAATTGCGGGAGTGGGGGAGCAGTTCTTC. This encodes CASSQIAGVGEQFF. V and J are TRBV14 and TRBJ2-1, with 7 positions matching TRBD2. Trimming at V came to 2 bases and at J to 10 bases, leaving 8 bases not matched to a gene. Per germline, CDR1 SGHDN and CDR2 FVKESK. This CDR3 spans 14 amino acids. The variable domain in full, completed from reference TRBV14 and TRBJ2-1, reads EAGVTQFPSHSVIEKGQTVTLRCDPISGHDNLYWYRRVMGKEIKFLLHFVKESKQDESGMPNNRFLAERTGGTYSTLKVQPAELEDSGVYFCASSQIAGVGEQFFGPGTRLTVL.

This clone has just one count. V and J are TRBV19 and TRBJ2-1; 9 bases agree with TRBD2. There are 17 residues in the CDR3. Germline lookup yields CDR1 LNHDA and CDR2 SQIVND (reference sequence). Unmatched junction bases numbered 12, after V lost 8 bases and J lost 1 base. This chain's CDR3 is CASSEFGLAGSYNEQFF. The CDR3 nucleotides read TGTGCCAGTTCCGAATTCGGGCTAGCGGGGTCCTACAATGAGCAGTTCTTC.

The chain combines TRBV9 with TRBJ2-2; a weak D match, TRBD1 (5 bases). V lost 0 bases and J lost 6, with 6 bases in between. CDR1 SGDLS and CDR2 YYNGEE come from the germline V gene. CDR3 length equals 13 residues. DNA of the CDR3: TGTGCCAGCAGCGTAGGGGGCCCCGGGGAGCTGTTTTTT. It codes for CASSVGGPGELFF.

This CDR3 reads CATSARTTNNEQFF. As DNA, the CDR3 is TGTGCCACCAGTGCTAGGACAACTAACAATGAGCAGTTCTTC. The gene calls are TRBV24-1 and TRBJ2-1, with D maybe TRBD1 (5 bases). CDR1 KGHDR and CDR2 SFDVKD come from the germline V gene. V was cut by 5 bases and J by 5 bases, with 12 bases left in between. The CDR3 spans 14 residues.

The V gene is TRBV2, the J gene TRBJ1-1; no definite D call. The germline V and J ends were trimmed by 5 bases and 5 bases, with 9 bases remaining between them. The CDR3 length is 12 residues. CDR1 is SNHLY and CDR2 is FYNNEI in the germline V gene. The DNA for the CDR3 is TGTGCCAGCAGTTTAGGAGAGACTGAAGCTTTCTTT. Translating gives CASSLGETEAFF.

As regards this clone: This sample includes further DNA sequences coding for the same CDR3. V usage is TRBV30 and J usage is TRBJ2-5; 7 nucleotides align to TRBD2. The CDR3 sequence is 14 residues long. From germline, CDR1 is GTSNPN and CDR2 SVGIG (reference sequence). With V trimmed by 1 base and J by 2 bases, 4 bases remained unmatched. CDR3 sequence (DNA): TGTGCCTGGAGTGGTTTGGGGGGGCAAGAGACCCAGTACTTC. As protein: CAWSGLGGQETQYF.